The 14 T cell receptor beta chains reported below all come from one sample, sequenced in a study of T cell clonotyping in hematopoietic cell transplantation. TCRdb's copy holds only in-frame clones and misses some; the assay was immunoSEQ multiplex PCR. The profile shows 500 or so clones, 96% of them singletons. The source material was peripheral blood mononuclear cells, sampled 30 days after allogeneic stem cell transplant. The receptor set was obtained from a female patient aged 50-59 years who had an allogeneic stem cell transplant from an unrelated donor, so the T cells may come from the graft donor. Some clones in this sample may be carry-over from other donors' samples.

This sequence joins TRBV13 and TRBJ2-5, with TRBD2 matching over 10 bases. The CDR3 extends over 17 amino acids. CDR1 and CDR2 from the germline V gene are PRHDT and FYEKMQ (reference sequence). The junction had 6 bases not matched to a gene; V was cut back by 1 base and J by 1 base. The CDR3 is CASSLVSLAGTQETQYF. The DNA of the CDR3 is TGTGCCAGCAGCTTAGTCTCACTAGCGGGAACCCAAGAGACCCAGTACTTC.

V and J are TRBV27 and TRBJ1-2, with 8 nucleotides matching TRBD1. The CDR3 is 15 residues long. Germline assignment: CDR1 MNHEY and CDR2 SMNVEV (reference sequence). After removal of 5 bases from V and 5 bases from J, the junction contained 10 bases not matched to a gene. CDR3 in amino acids: CASSRGQGGGYGYTF. The CDR3 DNA is TGTGCCAGCAGTCGCGGACAGGGAGGGGGGTATGGCTACACCTTC.

The CDR3 region has the DNA TGCGCCAGCAGGCCCGGCGACGGATTGAACACTGAAGCTTTCTTT. This gives the protein CASRPGDGLNTEAFF. The chain is built from TRBV5-1 and TRBJ1-1; no firm D call. This CDR3 has 15 residues. Germline lookup yields CDR1 SGHRS and CDR2 YFSETQ. V dropped 5 bases and J dropped 0 bases, with 14 bases sitting between them.

J is TRBJ2-2 and V is TRBV28, with 9 bases identical to TRBD1. J gave up 3 bases and V 7 bases, and 6 bases lay outside the gene matches. The CDR3 consists of 15 residues. Germline loops: CDR1 MDHEN, CDR2 SYDVKM. CDR3 protein: CASNVDRGYTGELFF. In DNA, the CDR3 is TGTGCCAGCAATGTGGACAGGGGATACACCGGGGAGCTGTTTTTT.

The chain carries TRBV7-7 and TRBJ2-7, with 8 nucleotides matching TRBD2. Germline V CDR1 and CDR2: SSHAT, FNYEAQ (reference sequence). The CDR3 covers 16 residues. Trimming removed 1 base from V and 0 bases from J; junction bases left unmatched: 5. The CDR3 region has the DNA TGTGCCAGCAGCTTAGAACATGCGGGGGGCTCCTACGAGCAGTACTTC. Translating gives CASSLEHAGGSYEQYF.

J is TRBJ2-2 and V is TRBV4-3, with D unclear. The V and J ends lost 6 bases and 5 bases respectively, with 7 bases between them. Germline CDR1 reads LGHNA; CDR2 reads YSLEER. This CDR3 comprises 12 residues. The CDR3 nucleotides read TGCGCCAGCAGTTTAGGGACCGGGGAGCTGTTTTTT. Protein sequence: CASSLGTGELFF.

The rearrangement uses TRBV27 and TRBJ1-1, with TRBD1 identical over 8 bases. CDR3 length: 13 amino acids. CDR1 and CDR2 from the germline V gene are MNHEY and SMNVEV (reference sequence). V dropped 4 bases and J dropped 6; count of bases not matched to a gene: 4. CDR3 in DNA: TGTGCCAGCAGTTACGCAGGGGGCGCTGAAGCTTTCTTT. Translated: CASSYAGGAEAFF.

The rearrangement joins TRBV9 to TRBJ2-2; D is unclear. The CDR3 sequence is 15 residues long. The germline CDR1 and CDR2 sequences are SGDLS and YYNGEE. Trimming pared 0 bases from V and 1 base from J, leaving 7 bases between. CDR3 loop: CASSVEVKNTGELFF. The CDR3 DNA sequence: TGTGCCAGCAGCGTAGAGGTAAAGAACACCGGGGAGCTGTTTTTT. The entire variable domain, with the rest obtained from reference TRBV9 and TRBJ2-2, is as follows: DSGVTQTPKHLITATGQRVTLRCSPRSGDLSVYWYQQSLDQGLQFLIQYYNGEERAKGNILERFSAQQFPDLHSELNLSSLELGDSALYFCASSVEVKNTGELFFGEGSRLTVL.

The chain uses TRBV27 and TRBJ2-7; D is possibly TRBD1 or TRBD2 (5 bases each). The V gene lost 2 bases and the J gene lost 4 bases, with 15 bases spanning the gap. In germline, CDR1 is MNHEY, CDR2 SMNVEV (reference sequence). The CDR3 is 15 residues long. The CDR3 reads CASSLMGVGRYEQYF. In DNA, the CDR3 is TGTGCCAGCAGTTTAATGGGGGTTGGCAGGTACGAGCAGTACTTC.

V and J are TRBV4-3 and TRBJ2-3; the D call may be TRBD1 or TRBD2 (6 bases each). Trimming shortened V by 0 bases and J by 5 bases, and 15 bases separated the two germline ends. CDR3 length: 16 residues. The germline gives CDR1 LGHNA, CDR2 YSLEER. The CDR3 reads CASSQDPSGGGDTQYF. For the CDR3, the DNA is TGCGCCAGCAGCCAAGATCCCAGCGGAGGGGGAGATACGCAGTATTTT.

The chain employs TRBV9 and TRBJ1-1, with D unresolved. Between the trimmed V and J ends, which lost 2 bases and 1 base, there was a span of 6 bases. From germline, CDR1 is SGDLS and CDR2 YYNGEE. The CDR3 is 13 amino acids. CDR3 sequence reads: CASSVMRNTEAFF. The CDR3 region has the DNA TGTGCCAGCAGCGTCATGCGGAACACTGAAGCTTTCTTT.

In nucleotides, the CDR3 is TGTGCCAGCCGTGAATGGGAGTCACCCCTCCACTTT. Its translation: CASREWESPLHF. This chain joins TRBV5-4 and TRBJ1-6; D ambiguous. Germline V gene sequence: CDR1 SGHNT, CDR2 YYREEE (reference sequence). V gave up 7 bases and J gave up 10 bases, with 12 bases separating them. The CDR3 runs to 12 residues.

This chain uses TRBV4-3 with TRBJ2-1; 8 bases fit TRBD2. V lost 0 bases to trimming and J lost 6 bases; unmatched junction nucleotides: 10. The CDR3 runs 17 residues. From germline, CDR1 is LGHNA and CDR2 YSLEER. This chain's CDR3 is CASSQDAGGSTGNEQFF. CDR3 bases: TGCGCCAGCAGCCAAGATGCGGGGGGTTCAACTGGCAATGAGCAGTTCTTC.

This sequence joins TRBV4-2 and TRBJ2-7; no reliable D call. V was shortened by 0 bases and J by 0 bases, with 9 bases between the two germline ends. Germline V CDR1 and CDR2: LGHNA, YNFKEQ. This CDR3 is 15 amino acids long. The DNA for the CDR3 is TGTGCCAGCAGCCAAGATGTCGCTAGCTCCTACGAGCAGTACTTC. Protein product: CASSQDVASSYEQYF.